This T cell receptor beta chain derives from a study of spatial heterogeneity in lung cancer. On the study more broadly: Consistently, beta-chain sequences turned up in larger numbers than alpha-chain sequences did.

Germline CDR1 reads MNHEY; CDR2 reads SVGAGI. The germline V and J ends were trimmed by 0 bases and 4 bases, with 19 bases remaining between them. The CDR3 length is 18 residues. There are a few counts of this clonotype. Its antigen is not identified. In the library, each TCR cDNA molecule bore its own unique molecular identifier. TCRdb independently ran MiXCR on the 5' RACE reads; one entry per CDR3 protein. The sample gives 11,000 to 15,000 distinct CDR3 sequences, around a tenth of which show up once; around 29% is in the top ten. As for time point: sample taken at primary tumor resection. From tumor, nontumor lung or frozen PBMC, whole RNA was taken unsorted for sequencing. Study observations and caveats: At resection, ubiquitous expanded tumor TCRs appeared in blood more than at follow-up.

The receptor comes from a male donor with early-stage non-small cell lung cancer. The chain employs TRBV6-5 and TRBJ1-3; D is ambiguous. The sequenced sample was PBMCs, obtained at surgery. CDR3 residues: CASSYSQRVGSGGNTIYF. In nucleotides, the CDR3 is TGTGCCAGCAGTTACTCCCAGAGGGTCGGATCTGGAGGAAACACCATATATTTT.